This T cell receptor beta chain was documented in a study of CD8 T cells in ankylosing spondylitis. General study results and limits: Some motif variants were previously reported in reactive arthritis synovial fluid and blood. About 8 highly homologous variants made up a TCR beta motif that seemed to typify ankylosing spondylitis blood. Reportedly, disease-linked clones are significantly enriched in ankylosing spondylitis patients' matched synovial fluid. Disease-linked clones displayed a CD8+ phenotype and appeared relatively rarely in peripheral blood.

The length of the CDR3 is 14 residues. Germline V gene data show CDR1 as SQVTM and CDR2 as ANQGSEA. The V and J ends lost 0 bases and 10 bases, in that order; junction bases with no gene match: 9. This clonotype was picked up many times. Its specificity is not known. TCRdb re-called the 5' RACE reads with MiXCR, one entry per CDR3 protein. The sample holds roughly 69,000 distinct CDR3 sequences, approximately 5% seen once. The sample consisted of blood, either unsorted or a sorted T cell fraction (not recorded which). The receptor was derived from a male donor with ankylosing spondylitis or in good health (not recorded which). J is TRBJ1-2 and V is TRBV29-1; TRBD1 agrees at 9 bases. CDR3 in DNA: TGCAGCGTTGAAGAGGGGACAGGGTTTGGTCTCTACACCTTC. Translated: CSVEEGTGFGLYTF.